This paragraph covers one T cell receptor beta chain sequence. Its antigen is currently unknown. The data are from a study of cytomegalovirus exposure and HLA in healthy donors. Method: immunoSEQ multiplex PCR; TCRdb's copy keeps in-frame clones and lacks some. In the table there are some 87,000 clones, about 96% of which are singletons. Study-wide results and limits: It was confirmed in vitro that a few of the CMV-associated chains were specific for CMV antigens.

The sequence was obtained from a woman between 18 and 29 years old in good health and CMV-seronegative. The sample taken for sequencing was PBMCs.

The DNA of the CDR3 is TGTGCCAGTAGTATCACGCAGGGGATCACTGAAGCTTTCTTT. As protein: CASSITQGITEAFF. V gene TRBV19 combines with J gene TRBJ1-1; D is perhaps TRBD1 (6 bases). The CDR3 covers 14 residues. V shed 3 bases and J shed 4 bases, with 12 bases lying between them. Germline lookup yields CDR1 LNHDA and CDR2 SQIVND (reference sequence).